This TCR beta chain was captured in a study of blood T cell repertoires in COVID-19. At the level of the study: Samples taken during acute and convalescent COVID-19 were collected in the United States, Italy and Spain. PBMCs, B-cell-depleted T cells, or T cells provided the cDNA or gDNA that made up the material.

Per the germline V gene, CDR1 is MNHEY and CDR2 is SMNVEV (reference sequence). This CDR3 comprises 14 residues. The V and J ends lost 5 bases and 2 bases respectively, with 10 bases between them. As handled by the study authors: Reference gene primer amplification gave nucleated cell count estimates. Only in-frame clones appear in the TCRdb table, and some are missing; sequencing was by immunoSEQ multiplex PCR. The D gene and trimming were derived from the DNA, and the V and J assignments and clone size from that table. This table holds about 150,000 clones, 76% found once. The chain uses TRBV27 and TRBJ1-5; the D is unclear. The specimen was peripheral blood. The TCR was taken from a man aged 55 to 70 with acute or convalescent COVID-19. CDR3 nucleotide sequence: TGTGCCAGCAGTCGGCAGGAGGGCAATCAGCCCCAGCATTTT. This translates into CASSRQEGNQPQHF.